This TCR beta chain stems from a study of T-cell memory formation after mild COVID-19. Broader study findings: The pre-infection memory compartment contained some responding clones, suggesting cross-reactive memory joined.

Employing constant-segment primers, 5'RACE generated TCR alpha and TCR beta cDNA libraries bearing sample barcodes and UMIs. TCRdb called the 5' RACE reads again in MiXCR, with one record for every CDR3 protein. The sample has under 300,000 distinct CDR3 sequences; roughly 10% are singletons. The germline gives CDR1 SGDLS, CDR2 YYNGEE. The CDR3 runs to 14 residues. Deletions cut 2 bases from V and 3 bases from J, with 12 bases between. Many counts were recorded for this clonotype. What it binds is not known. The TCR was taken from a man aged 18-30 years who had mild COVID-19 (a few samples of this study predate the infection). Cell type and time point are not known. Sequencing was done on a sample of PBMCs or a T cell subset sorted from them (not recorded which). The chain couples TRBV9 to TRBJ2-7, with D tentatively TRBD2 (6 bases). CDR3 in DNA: TGTGCCAGCAGCGTCGGGGGAACCTACTACGAGCAGTACTTC. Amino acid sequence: CASSVGGTYYEQYF.